The 20 T cell receptor beta chains in this list originate from one sample, sequenced in a study of beta chain features in type 1 diabetes. Reverse transcription of all isolated RNA meant that expressed TCRB transcripts were sequenced. Sequenced by immunoSEQ multiplex PCR; TCRdb stores in-frame clones only, minus some. The top ten hold 0.015% to 0.02% of the sample, which has hundreds of thousands of clones, 8% to 13% seen once. Sequenced material: naive CD4+ T cells from blood. These receptors all come from a woman younger than 45 in good health.

This clone appeared a few times. The J gene is TRBJ1-5, the V gene TRBV5-1; TRBD1 matches at 8 bases. CDR3 length: 15 amino acids. Germline V CDR1 and CDR2: SGHRS, YFSETQ. The ends lost 3 bases at V and 5 bases at J; junction bases unmatched: 7. Written as DNA, the CDR3 is TGCGCCAGCAGCTCCGGACAGGGTGTCGATCAGCCCCAGCATTTT. Its protein is CASSSGQGVDQPQHF.

The chain is built from TRBV10-3 and TRBJ2-5; maybe TRBD2 (6 bases). This CDR3 comprises 15 residues. Germline V gene lookup returns CDR1 ENHRY and CDR2 SYGVKD. The ends were cut back, 6 bases at V and 2 bases at J, with 16 bases in the middle. The CDR3: CAISPRDGSQETQYF. The CDR3 nucleotides read TGTGCCATCAGCCCCCGGGACGGGAGTCAAGAGACCCAGTACTTC.

The genes are TRBV9 and TRBJ2-3, with D possibly TRBD1 on 5 matching bases. Germline values: CDR1 SGDLS, CDR2 YYNGEE. The germline V and J ends were trimmed by 5 bases and 3 bases, with 16 bases remaining between them. The CDR3 loop spans 15 amino acids. The CDR3 nucleotides are TGTGCCAGCAGACCTATTGGGGCCGTGACAGATACGCAGTATTTT. Its translation is CASRPIGAVTDTQYF.

The rearrangement joins TRBV4-2 to TRBJ2-7, with a weak D call TRBD2 (6 bases). CDR1 and CDR2 (germline): LGHNA, YNFKEQ. There are 16 residues in the CDR3. Trimming took off 0 bases at V and 7 bases at J, with 19 bases between the two ends. The CDR3 here is CASSQDYGGVAGEQYF. The CDR3 bases are TGTGCCAGCAGCCAAGATTATGGCGGGGTTGCGGGTGAGCAGTACTTC.

This clone came up a few times. The chain employs TRBV7-2 and TRBJ2-5; 9 bases line up with TRBD2. Germline V lookup: CDR1 SGHTA, CDR2 FQGNSA. This CDR3 is 16 amino acids long. Trimming at V came to 6 bases and at J to 3 bases, leaving 11 bases not matched to a gene. CDR3 nucleotide sequence: TGTGCCAGCAGTCCCGGGGCTAGCGGGATTGAAGAGACCCAGTACTTC. It translates to CASSPGASGIEETQYF.

The table lists this clone with a few counts. The rearrangement joins TRBV30 to TRBJ2-7; 10 nucleotides agree with TRBD1. Germline assignment: CDR1 GTSNPN and CDR2 SVGIG (reference sequence). The CDR3 is 14 residues long. The V segment lost 0 bases and the J segment 9 bases; nucleotides outside the gene matches: 8. In nucleotides, the CDR3 is TGTGCCTGGAGTGTTGACAGGGGGCGACTACCGCAGTACTTC. This gives the protein CAWSVDRGRLPQYF.

The chain links TRBV7-9 to TRBJ2-7, with TRBD2 matching 8 bases. V lost 2 bases and J lost 6; bases outside the gene matches: 15. The CDR3 loop spans 17 amino acids. CDR1 is SEHNR, CDR2 FQNEAQ, per germline (reference sequence). DNA of the CDR3: TGTGCCAGCAGCTTAACCTTTGGACTAGCCCGGGGTCCCGAGCAGTACTTC. It yields the protein CASSLTFGLARGPEQYF.

The J gene is TRBJ2-3, the V gene TRBV4-3, with 9 bases aligning to TRBD2. The CDR3 runs to 15 residues. Germline-derived CDR1 and CDR2 are LGHNA and YSLEER. V shed 2 bases and J 2 bases; nucleotides not matched to a gene: 2. CDR3 sequence reads: CASSQKGLATDTQYF. The CDR3 region has the DNA TGCGCCAGCAGCCAAAAGGGACTAGCCACAGATACGCAGTATTTT.

This clone was counted only a few times. The V call is TRBV6-6, the J call TRBJ2-2; 9 bases line up with TRBD1. Trimming removed 2 bases from V and 4 bases from J; junction bases left unmatched: 2. The CDR3 runs to 15 residues. Looked up from germline, CDR1 is MNHNY and CDR2 is SVGAGI (reference sequence). The CDR3 reads CASSYEDRGTGELFF. CDR3 DNA: TGTGCCAGCAGTTACGAGGACAGGGGCACCGGGGAGCTGTTTTTT.

J is TRBJ2-3 and V is TRBV7-2, with D tentatively TRBD2 (5 bases). This CDR3 has 16 amino acids. The germline V and J ends were trimmed by 4 bases and 1 base, with 15 bases remaining between them. Per the germline V gene, CDR1 is SGHTA and CDR2 is FQGNSA. This CDR3 is CASSSQRLAGTDTQYF. As DNA, the CDR3 is TGTGCCAGCAGCTCCCAGCGCCTAGCAGGCACAGATACGCAGTATTTT.

This clone was counted between two and nine times. This sequence joins TRBV29-1 and TRBJ2-7; a weak D match, TRBD2 (6 bases). Germline loops: CDR1 SQVTM, CDR2 ANQGSEA. Trimming cost V 3 bases and J 3 bases, with 12 bases left between them. The CDR3 is 13 residues long. The CDR3 region is CSVDGGKGYEQYF. The CDR3 region has the DNA TGCAGCGTTGATGGCGGGAAGGGCTACGAGCAGTACTTC.

The rearrangement uses TRBV7-2 and TRBJ2-7; weak D call: TRBD2 (5 bases). The CDR3 loop spans 12 amino acids. Per the germline V gene, CDR1 is SGHTA and CDR2 is FQGNSA. V was pared by 0 bases and J by 7 bases, with 7 bases between. This chain's CDR3 is CASSLAGAEQYF. Written as DNA, the CDR3 is TGTGCCAGCAGCTTAGCGGGAGCGGAGCAGTACTTC. The full variable domain, rest sourced from reference TRBV7-2 and TRBJ2-7, is GAGVSQSPSNKVTEKGKDVELRCDPISGHTALYWYRQSLGQGLEFLIYFQGNSAPDKSGLPSDRFSAERTGGSVSTLTIQRTQQEDSAVYLCASSLAGAEQYFGPGTRLTVT.

The V and J genes are TRBV15 and TRBJ2-7, with 7 nucleotides matching TRBD1. This CDR3 region has 15 residues. The germline gives CDR1 LNHNV, CDR2 YYDKDF (reference sequence). J lost 5 bases, V lost 0 bases, and 7 bases had no gene match. CDR3 coding DNA: TGTGCCACCAGCAGAGATCGACAGGGTTACAACGAGCAGTACTTC. Its protein product is CATSRDRQGYNEQYF.

The chain recombines TRBV9 with TRBJ2-1; 7 bases are shared with TRBD2. The CDR3 length is 15 residues. The germline gives CDR1 SGDLS, CDR2 YYNGEE. The V segment lost 3 bases and the J segment 5 bases; nucleotides outside the gene matches: 8. Written as DNA, the CDR3 is TGTGCCAGCAGCGACCGCACTAGCGCTAACAATGAGCAGTTCTTC. Encoded protein: CASSDRTSANNEQFF. The full variable domain, rest sourced from reference TRBV9 and TRBJ2-1, is DSGVTQTPKHLITATGQRVTLRCSPRSGDLSVYWYQQSLDQGLQFLIQYYNGEERAKGNILERFSAQQFPDLHSELNLSSLELGDSALYFCASSDRTSANNEQFFGPGTRLTVL.

The rearrangement uses TRBV10-3 and TRBJ1-1; 8 bases line up with TRBD1. Germline V gives CDR1 ENHRY, CDR2 SYGVKD. This CDR3 has 11 amino acids. V gave up 8 bases and J gave up 5 bases; unmatched junction bases: 1. The CDR3 nucleotides are TGTGCCATCCAGGGGGCTACTGAAGCTTTCTTT. Translation: CAIQGATEAFF.

V and J are TRBV18 and TRBJ2-3, with 8 bases identical to TRBD1. The CDR3 is made up of 15 amino acids. Germline V lookup: CDR1 KGHSH, CDR2 LQKENI. The junction had 5 bases not matched to a gene; V was cut back by 3 bases and J by 3 bases. The CDR3 bases are TGTGCCAGCTCACCGCTTCAGGGGGCTACAGATACGCAGTATTTT. It yields the protein CASSPLQGATDTQYF.

A few counts support this clone. The chain links TRBV4-2 to TRBJ2-2; 7 positions match TRBD1. The CDR3 is made up of 16 amino acids. Germline CDR1 and CDR2: LGHNA and YNFKEQ. With 5 bases clipped from V and 2 bases from J, the junction kept 8 bases outside the gene matches. CDR3 loop: CASSYTGTVNTGELFF. The CDR3, as DNA: TGTGCCAGCAGCTACACCGGGACAGTTAACACCGGGGAGCTGTTTTTT.

The chain combines TRBV9 with TRBJ1-1; 7 nucleotides line up with TRBD1. V lost 4 bases to trimming and J lost 1 base; unmatched junction nucleotides: 13. CDR1 and CDR2 (germline): SGDLS, YYNGEE. This CDR3 spans 17 amino acids. The CDR3 DNA sequence: TGTGCCAGCAGCCCAAGGGGGCGCGTAAGTAAGAACACTGAAGCTTTCTTT. It is translated as CASSPRGRVSKNTEAFF.

This clone occurred a few times. The genes are TRBV6-1 and TRBJ1-2; TRBD1 might be the D (6 bases). Germline V gene sequence: CDR1 MNHNS, CDR2 SASEGT. The CDR3 runs to 18 residues. Trimming stripped 1 base from V and 8 bases from J, with 26 bases between. The CDR3 here is CASSEVGRGGRSSEGYTF. In DNA, the CDR3 is TGTGCCAGCAGTGAAGTAGGTCGAGGGGGACGGAGCTCCGAAGGCTACACCTTC.

J is TRBJ2-5 and V is TRBV11-2; D is unresolved. Looked up from germline, CDR1 is SGHAT and CDR2 is FQNNGV. V lost 5 bases and J 2 bases, leaving 6 bases between the germline ends. The CDR3 has 12 residues. CDR3: CASSAQQETQYF. In DNA, the CDR3 is TGTGCCAGCAGCGCCCAGCAAGAGACCCAGTACTTC.